These T cell receptor beta chains were read from a single sample in a study of glioma-infiltrating T cells after dendritic cell vaccination. Sequencing used immunoSEQ multiplex PCR; TCRdb keeps in-frame clones, though not all of them. The table shows under 2,500 clones, with around 78% occurring only once. Here the sequenced sample was tumor tissue, taken after dendritic cell vaccination. These receptors were obtained from a human donor with glioblastoma. Each CDR3 is given with its conserved first and last residue. Fields, in order: clone size, V gene, D gene, J gene, CDR3 DNA, CDR3 protein. A D gene is named only where the DNA matches it firmly. Size is stated for part of the rows, as once, few or many counts, or as a class when the clone is expanded.

size: NA; V: TRBV4-1; D: TRBD1; J: TRBJ1-2; DNA: TGCGCCAGCAGCCAAGTACAGGGGGACCGCTATGGCTACACCTTC; CDR3: CASSQVQGDRYGYTF
size: NA; V: TRBV2; D: NA; J: TRBJ2-1; DNA: TGTGCCAGCAGTGAAAAGCTTTTGGAGCAGTTCTTC; CDR3: CASSEKLLEQFF
size: NA; V: TRBV7-8; D: TRBD2; J: TRBJ2-1; DNA: TGTGCCAGCAGCTCGGTCGTAGCGGGAGGAGGGTTAAATGAGCAGTTCTTC; CDR3: CASSSVVAGGGLNEQFF
size: NA; V: TRBV27; D: TRBD1; J: TRBJ2-4; DNA: TGTGCCAGCAGTTTTGAAAGGGGGCACATTCAGTACTTC; CDR3: CASSFERGHIQYF
size: few; V: TRBV4-3; D: TRBD2; J: TRBJ2-1; DNA: TGCGCCAGCAGCCAGGAGCGGGAGCCCTACAATGAGCAGTTCTTC; CDR3: CASSQEREPYNEQFF
size: NA; V: TRBV7-6; D: TRBD1; J: TRBJ2-2; DNA: TGTGCCAGCAGCATACAGGGGAATGCCGGGGAGCTGTTTTTT; CDR3: CASSIQGNAGELFF
size: NA; V: TRBV28; D: NA; J: TRBJ2-5; DNA: TGTGCCAGCAGTCCCAACAAGATATACCAAGAGACCCAGTACTTC; CDR3: CASSPNKIYQETQYF
size: NA; V: TRBV5-4; D: NA; J: TRBJ1-2; DNA: TGTGCCAGCAGCTTGGATGGGAGTAACTATGGCTACACCTTC; CDR3: CASSLDGSNYGYTF
size: NA; V: TRBV7-9; D: TRBD2; J: TRBJ2-2; DNA: TGTGCCAGCAGCTCTAGCGGGAGGGATCTTTCCGGGGAGCTGTTTTTT; CDR3: CASSSSGRDLSGELFF
size: NA; V: TRBV7-8; D: TRBD2; J: TRBJ2-1; DNA: TGTGCCAGCAGCCCCTATAGCGGGCGGGGGTACAATGAGCAGTTCTTC; CDR3: CASSPYSGRGYNEQFF
size: few; V: TRBV4-2; D: NA; J: TRBJ1-6; DNA: TGTGCCAGCAGCCAAGATATTGGGGCAGCTAATTCACCCCTCCACTTT; CDR3: CASSQDIGAANSPLHF
size: NA; V: TRBV9; D: NA; J: TRBJ2-5; DNA: TGTGCCAGCAGCCGGGGAGGCCAAGAGACCCAGTACTTC; CDR3: CASSRGGQETQYF
size: NA; V: TRBV5-6; D: TRBD1; J: TRBJ1-4; DNA: TGTGCCAGCAGCCTAGGACAGGGGGTAGTTGAAAAACTGTTTTTT; CDR3: CASSLGQGVVEKLFF